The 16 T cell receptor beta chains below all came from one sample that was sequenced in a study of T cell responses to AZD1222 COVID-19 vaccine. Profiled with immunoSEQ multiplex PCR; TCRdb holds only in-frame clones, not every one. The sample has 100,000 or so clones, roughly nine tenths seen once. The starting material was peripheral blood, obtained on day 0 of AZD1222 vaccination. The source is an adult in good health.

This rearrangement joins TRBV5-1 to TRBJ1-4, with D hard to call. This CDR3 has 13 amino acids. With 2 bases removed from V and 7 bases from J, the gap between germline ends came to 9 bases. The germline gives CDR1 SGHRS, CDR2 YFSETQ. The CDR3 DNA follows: TGCGCCAGCAGCTTCGATAGGCGTGAAAAACTGTTTTTT. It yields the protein CASSFDRREKLFF.

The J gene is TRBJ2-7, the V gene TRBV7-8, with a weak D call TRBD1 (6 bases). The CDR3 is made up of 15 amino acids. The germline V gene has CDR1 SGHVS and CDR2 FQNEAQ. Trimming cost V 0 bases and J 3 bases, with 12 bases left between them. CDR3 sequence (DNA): TGTGCCAGCAGCTTAGCGGGGGCCATAGACTACGAGCAGTACTTC. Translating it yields CASSLAGAIDYEQYF.

The CDR3 region has the DNA TGTGCCAGCAGCCTCCGGGGACAGTCTCATGGCTACACCTTC. Translated, it gives CASSLRGQSHGYTF. The chain combines TRBV5-5 with TRBJ1-2; 7 nucleotides agree with TRBD1. The ends lost 4 bases at V and 6 bases at J; junction bases unmatched: 9. The CDR3 is 14 residues long. Germline CDR1 reads SGHKS; CDR2 reads YYEKEE (reference sequence).

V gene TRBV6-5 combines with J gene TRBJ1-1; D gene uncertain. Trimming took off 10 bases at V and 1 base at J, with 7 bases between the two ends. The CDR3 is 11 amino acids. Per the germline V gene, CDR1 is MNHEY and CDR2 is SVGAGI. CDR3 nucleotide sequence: TGTGCCACCATGGAGAACACTGAAGCTTTCTTT. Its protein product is CATMENTEAFF.

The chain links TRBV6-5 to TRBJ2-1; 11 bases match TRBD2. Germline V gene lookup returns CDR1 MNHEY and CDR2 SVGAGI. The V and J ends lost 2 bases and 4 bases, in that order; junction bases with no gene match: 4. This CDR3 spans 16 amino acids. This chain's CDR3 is CASSYDRTSGYNEQFF. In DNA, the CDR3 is TGTGCCAGCAGTTACGATCGGACTAGCGGGTACAATGAGCAGTTCTTC.

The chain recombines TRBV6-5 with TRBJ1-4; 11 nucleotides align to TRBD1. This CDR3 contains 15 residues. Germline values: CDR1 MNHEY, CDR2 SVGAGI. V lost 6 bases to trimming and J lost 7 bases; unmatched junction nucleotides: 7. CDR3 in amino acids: CASSGTGTGGEKLFF. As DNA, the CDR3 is TGTGCCAGCAGCGGAACTGGGACAGGGGGTGAAAAACTGTTTTTT.

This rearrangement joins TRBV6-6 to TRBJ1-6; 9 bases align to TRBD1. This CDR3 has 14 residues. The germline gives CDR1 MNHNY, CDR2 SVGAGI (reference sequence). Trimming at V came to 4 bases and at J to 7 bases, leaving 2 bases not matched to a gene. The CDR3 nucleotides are TGTGCCAGCAGTTTGGACAGGGGCAATTCACCCCTCCACTTT. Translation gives CASSLDRGNSPLHF.

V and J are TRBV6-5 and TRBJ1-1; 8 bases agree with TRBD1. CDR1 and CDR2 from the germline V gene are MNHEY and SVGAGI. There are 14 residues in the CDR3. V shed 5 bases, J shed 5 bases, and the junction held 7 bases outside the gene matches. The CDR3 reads CASSNKDRVTEAFF. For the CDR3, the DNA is TGTGCCAGCAGTAACAAGGACAGGGTGACTGAAGCTTTCTTT.

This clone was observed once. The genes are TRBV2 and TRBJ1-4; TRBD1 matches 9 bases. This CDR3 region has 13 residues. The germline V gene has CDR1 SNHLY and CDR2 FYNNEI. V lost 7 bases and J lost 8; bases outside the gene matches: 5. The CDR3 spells CASTRDRDEKLFF. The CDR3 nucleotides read TGTGCCAGCACGAGGGACAGGGACGAAAAACTGTTTTTT.

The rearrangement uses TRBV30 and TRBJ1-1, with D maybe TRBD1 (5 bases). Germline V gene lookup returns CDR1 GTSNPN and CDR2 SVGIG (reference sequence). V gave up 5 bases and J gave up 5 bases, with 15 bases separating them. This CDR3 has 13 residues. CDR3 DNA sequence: TGTGCCTGGTCAGGGAATTTGGGGACTGAAGCTTTCTTT. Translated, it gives CAWSGNLGTEAFF.

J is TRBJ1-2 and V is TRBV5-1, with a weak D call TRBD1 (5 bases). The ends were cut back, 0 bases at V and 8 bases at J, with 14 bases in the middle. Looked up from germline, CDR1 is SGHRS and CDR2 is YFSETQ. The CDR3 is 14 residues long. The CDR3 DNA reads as TGCGCCAGCAGCTTGGCCGCGTCCGGGGCAGGCTACACCTTC. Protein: CASSLAASGAGYTF.

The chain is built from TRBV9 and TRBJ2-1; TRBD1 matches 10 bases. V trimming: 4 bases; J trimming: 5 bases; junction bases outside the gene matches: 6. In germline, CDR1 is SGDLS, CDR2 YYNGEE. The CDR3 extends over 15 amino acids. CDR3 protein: CASSRTGGKNNEQFF. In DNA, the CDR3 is TGTGCCAGCAGCCGGACAGGGGGAAAAAACAATGAGCAGTTCTTC.

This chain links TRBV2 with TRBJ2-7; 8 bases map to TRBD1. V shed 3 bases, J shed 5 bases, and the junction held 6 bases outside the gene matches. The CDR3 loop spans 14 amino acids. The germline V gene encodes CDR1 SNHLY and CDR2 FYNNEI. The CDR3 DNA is TGTGCCAGCAGTGAGGTCAGGGGGCTTGACGAGCAGTACTTC. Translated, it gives CASSEVRGLDEQYF.

CDR3 residues: CASSYGGYLRTDTQYF. The CDR3 DNA sequence: TGTGCCAGCAGTTACGGCGGTTACCTCCGCACAGATACGCAGTATTTT. The chain combines TRBV6-2 or TRBV6-3 with TRBJ2-3; D remains ambiguous. V was trimmed by 2 bases and J by 1 base, leaving 13 bases between them. This CDR3 has 16 residues. Germline V CDR1 and CDR2: MNHEY, SVGEGT.

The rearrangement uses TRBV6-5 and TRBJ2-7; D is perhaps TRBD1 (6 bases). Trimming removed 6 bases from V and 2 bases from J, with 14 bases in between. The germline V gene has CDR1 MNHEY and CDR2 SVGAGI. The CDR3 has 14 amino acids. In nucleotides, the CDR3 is TGTGCCAGCAGAGATGACAGGTCCGCCTACGAGCAGTACTTC. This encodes CASRDDRSAYEQYF.

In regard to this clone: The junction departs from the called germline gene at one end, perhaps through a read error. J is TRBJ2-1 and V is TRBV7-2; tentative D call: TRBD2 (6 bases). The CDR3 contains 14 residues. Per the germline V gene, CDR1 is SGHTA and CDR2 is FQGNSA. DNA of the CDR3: TGTGCCAGCAGCCTAGCTCGGGGGACCAATGAGCAGTTCTTC. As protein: CASSLARGTNEQFF.